This entry describes one T cell receptor beta chain. The CDR3 spans 14 residues. Germline CDR1 is SGDLS and CDR2 is YYNGEE. Trimming removed 3 bases at V and 2 bases at J, with 11 bases between. TCRdb's copy holds only in-frame clones and misses some; the assay was immunoSEQ multiplex PCR. The table records about 100,000 clones, approximately 92% of them present only once. The source of the sample is a study of T cell responses to AZD1222 COVID-19 vaccine. The sample in question was peripheral blood, obtained 28 days after the second AZD1222 dose. The chain has TRBV9 and TRBJ2-5; tentative D call: TRBD2 (5 bases). This receptor was identified in an adult who received the AZD1222 COVID-19 vaccine. As DNA, the CDR3 is TGTGCCAGCAGCGCTAGCTTGAGTCAAGAGACCCAGTACTTC. It yields the protein CASSASLSQETQYF. Variable domain in full (rest from reference TRBV9 and TRBJ2-5): DSGVTQTPKHLITATGQRVTLRCSPRSGDLSVYWYQQSLDQGLQFLIQYYNGEERAKGNILERFSAQQFPDLHSELNLSSLELGDSALYFCASSASLSQETQYFGPGTRLLVL.